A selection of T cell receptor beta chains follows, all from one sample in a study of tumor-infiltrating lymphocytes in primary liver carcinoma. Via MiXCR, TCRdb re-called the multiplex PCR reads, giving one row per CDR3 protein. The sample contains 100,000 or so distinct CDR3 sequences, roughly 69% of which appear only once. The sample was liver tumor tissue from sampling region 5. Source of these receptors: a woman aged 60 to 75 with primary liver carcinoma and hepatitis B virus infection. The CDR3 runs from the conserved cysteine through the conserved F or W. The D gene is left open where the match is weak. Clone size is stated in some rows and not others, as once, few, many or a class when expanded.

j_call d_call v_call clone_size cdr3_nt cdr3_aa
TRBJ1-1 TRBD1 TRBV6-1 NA TGTGCCAGCAGTGTATGCCAGGGGGGCACTGAAGCTTTCTTT CASSVCQGGTEAFF
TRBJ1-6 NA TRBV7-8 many TGTGCCAGTAACCTGGGGGAGAACTCACCCCTCCACTTT CASNLGENSPLHF
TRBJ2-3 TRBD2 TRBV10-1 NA TGCGCCACCGCGGGAGGAAGGGACACAGATATGCAGTATTTT CATAGGRDTDMQYF
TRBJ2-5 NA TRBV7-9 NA TGTGCCAGCAGCTTAGCCGGGGCGGAGACCCAGTACTTC CASSLAGAETQYF
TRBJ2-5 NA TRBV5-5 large TGTGCCAGCAGCTTTGGACTCATGAACCAAGAGACCCAGTACTTC CASSFGLMNQETQYF
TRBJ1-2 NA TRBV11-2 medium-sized TGTGCCAGCAGCTTGGAGCCCGGCAATGGCTACACCTTC CASSLEPGNGYTF
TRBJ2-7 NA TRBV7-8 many TGTGCCAGCAGCTTCGGGACCGCCCAATACGAGCAGTACTTC CASSFGTAQYEQYF
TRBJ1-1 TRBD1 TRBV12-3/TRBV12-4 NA TGTGCCAGCAGTATCCGGGACAGCCTCTTAAGGGAAGCTTCCTTT CASSIRDSLLREASF
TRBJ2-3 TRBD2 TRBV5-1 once TGCGCCACTGCTACTAGCGTGAGTCCCCCAGATACGCAGTATTTT CATATSVSPPDTQYF
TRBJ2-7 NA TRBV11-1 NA TGTGCCAGCTGCCCTAGGACAGCAGGACTATGCGAGCAGTACTTC CASCPRTAGLCEQYF
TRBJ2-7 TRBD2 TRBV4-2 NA TGTGCCAGCAACCAACGGACTAGCGGCCCATCCTACGAGCAGTACTTC CASNQRTSGPSYEQYF
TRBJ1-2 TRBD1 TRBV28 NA TGTGCCAGCAGTTTATGGGGACAGGGAGACCATGGCTACACCTTC CASSLWGQGDHGYTF
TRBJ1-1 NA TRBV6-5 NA TGTGCCAGCGGTTACCTAGGGCCCACTGAAGCTTTCTTT CASGYLGPTEAFF
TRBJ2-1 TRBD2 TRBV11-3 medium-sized TGTGCCAGCAGCTTAGGCCTAGCGGGAGATAAGGAGCAGTTCTTC CASSLGLAGDKEQFF
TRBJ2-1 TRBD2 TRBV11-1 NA TGTGCCAGCAGTTTCGGACTAGCGGGAGGCAATGAGCATTTCTTC CASSFGLAGGNEHFF
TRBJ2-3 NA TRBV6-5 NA TGTGCCAGCAGTTTCTCCGGTTGGTTGAGCGCAGATACGCAGTATTTT CASSFSGWLSADTQYF
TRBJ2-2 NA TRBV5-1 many TGCGCCAGCAGCTTGGAGACAGGGAACACCGGGGAGCTGTTTTTT CASSLETGNTGELFF
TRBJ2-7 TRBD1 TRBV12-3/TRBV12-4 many TGTGCCAGCAGTATGGGGACAGGGGGCTACGAGCAGTACTTC CASSMGTGGYEQYF
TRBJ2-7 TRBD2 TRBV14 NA TGTGCCAGCAGCCATCATTCGACGGGGGGGGAGCAGTACTTT CASSHHSTGGEQYF
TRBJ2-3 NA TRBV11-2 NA TGTGCCACCAGCTTAGTTTCTTGCGGAATCACAGATATGCAGTATTTT CATSLVSCGITDMQYF
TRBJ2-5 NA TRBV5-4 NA TGTGCCAGCAGCTTGAACGGAGACGGCCAAGAGACCCAGTACTTC CASSLNGDGQETQYF
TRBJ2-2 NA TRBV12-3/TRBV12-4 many TGTGCCAGCAGTTTATCGGGACCCCGGGCCGGGGAGCTGTTTTTT CASSLSGPRAGELFF
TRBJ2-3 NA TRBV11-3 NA TGTGCCAGCAGCCCGGGTGGTATCACAGATACACAGTATTTT CASSPGGITDTQYF
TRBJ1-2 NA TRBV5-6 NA TGTGCCAGCAGATATGGACAGCTCTATGGCTGCACCTTC CASRYGQLYGCTF
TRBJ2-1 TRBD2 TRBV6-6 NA TGTGCCAGCTGTTACTCCCCCCTAGCGGGCGCCAATGGGCAGTTCTTC CASCYSPLAGANGQFF
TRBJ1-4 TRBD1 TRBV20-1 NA TGCAGTGCTAGAGAGGGGACAGGGCATGAAAAACTGTTTTTT CSAREGTGHEKLFF
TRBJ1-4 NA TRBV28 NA TGTGCCAGCAGTTTCGCCCGGGACAATGAAAAACTGTTTTTT CASSFARDNEKLFF
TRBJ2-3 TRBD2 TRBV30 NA TGTGCTTGTTCCATTAGCGGGAGTGGCACAGATACGCAGTATTTT CACSISGSGTDTQYF
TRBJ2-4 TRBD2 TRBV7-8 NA TGTGCCAACAGCCCGGCTAGCGGGACGAACATTCAGTACTTC CANSPASGTNIQYF
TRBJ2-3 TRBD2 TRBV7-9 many TGTGCCAGCAGCTTGTGGACTAGTCGCACAGATACGCAGTATTTT CASSLWTSRTDTQYF
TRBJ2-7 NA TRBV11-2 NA TGTGTCAGTAGCTTAACTAGTGGGAACGAGCAGTACTTC CVSSLTSGNEQYF
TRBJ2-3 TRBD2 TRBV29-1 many TGCAGCGTTGTTGGCGGGAGGGGTGCAGATACGCAGTATTTT CSVVGGRGADTQYF
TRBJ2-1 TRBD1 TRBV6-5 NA TGTGTCAGCAGTTACCAAAAGACAGGGACCTACAATGAGCATTTCTTC CVSSYQKTGTYNEHFF
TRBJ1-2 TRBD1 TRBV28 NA TGTGCCAGCAGTTTATCCTCGGACAGGCGGCGGGGCTACACCTTC CASSLSSDRRRGYTF
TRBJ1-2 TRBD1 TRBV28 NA TGTGCCAGCAGTTCACTTGGACAGGAGGCCTACTATGGCTACACCTTC CASSSLGQEAYYGYTF
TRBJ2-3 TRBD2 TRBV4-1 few TGCGCTAGCAACAATCCAAAGCGCGGACTAGCGGGAGAGGGTACGCAGTATTTT CASNNPKRGLAGEGTQYF
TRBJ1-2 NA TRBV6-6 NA TGTGCCAACACCACGAGGCAGGGGTTCGGCTATGGCTACACCTTC CANTTRQGFGYGYTF
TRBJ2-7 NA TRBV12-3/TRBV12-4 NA TGTGCCAGCAGTTTACTTCGGGAATACGAGCAGTACTTC CASSLLREYEQYF
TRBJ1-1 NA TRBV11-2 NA TGTGCCAGCAGCTCCGACGGGGGGGAGAACACTGAGGCTTCCTTT CASSSDGGENTEASF
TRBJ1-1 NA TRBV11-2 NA TGTGCCAGCAGCCCGCTTGCTGAAGCTTTCTTT CASSPLAEAFF
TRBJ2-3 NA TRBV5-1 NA TGCGCCAGCAGCTTGGCGGATATGCACTATTTT CASSLADMHYF
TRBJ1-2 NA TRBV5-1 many TGCGCCAGCAGCTTGGACGGCTATGGCTACACCTTC CASSLDGYGYTF
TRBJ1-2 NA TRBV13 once TGTGCTAGCAGCTACGACATGGGGAGTTATGGCTACACCTTC CASSYDMGSYGYTF
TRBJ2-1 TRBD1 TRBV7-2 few TGTGCCAGCAGCTATAGACAGGGGGCGTGGAATGAGCAGTTCTTC CASSYRQGAWNEQFF
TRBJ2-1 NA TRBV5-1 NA TGCGCCAGCAGCTTCATGGGGAGTAGGAATGAGCAGTTCTTC CASSFMGSRNEQFF
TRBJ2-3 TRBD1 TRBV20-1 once TGCAGTGCTAGAGTCGGGACAGGAGAGTATTTT CSARVGTGEYF